This entry lists 8 T cell receptor beta chains sequenced from one sample in a study of OX40 agonist ivuxolimab in advanced cancers. The method behind the library was the immunoSEQ multiplex PCR assay. In TCRdb, the immuneACCESS table is reduced to in-frame sequences with V and J assigned. These tables do not hold every clone; where another copy was compared, an unresolved V gene accounts for under half, and the others remain unexplained. The sample contains roughly 46,000 clones, over 75% of them found a single time. The leading ten clones occupy over 0.5% of the sample. The sequencing here drew on CD4+ or CD8+ T cells sorted from blood, taken in a trial of the OX40 agonist ivuxolimab. These receptors all come from an adult with an advanced solid tumor such as melanoma, head and neck, liver or kidney cancer.

The chain joins TRBV13 to TRBJ2-4; no clear D. The V gene's germline CDR1 is PRHDT and CDR2 FYEKMQ (reference sequence). Between the trimmed V and J ends, which lost 4 bases and 9 bases, there was a span of 7 bases. CDR3 length: 11 amino acids. CDR3: CASSSGSIQYF. The CDR3 region has the DNA TGTGCCAGCAGCTCCGGTAGCATTCAGTACTTC.

As DNA, the CDR3 is TGTGCCTGGAGTGATACTAGCGGGAGGGTTAGCTCCTACGAGCAGTACTTC. It specifies CAWSDTSGRVSSYEQYF. This chain uses TRBV30 with TRBJ2-7; TRBD2 matches 13 bases. The CDR3 has 17 residues. Germline-derived CDR1 and CDR2 are GTSNPN and SVGIG (reference sequence). J was trimmed by 0 bases and V by 1 base; bases with no gene match: 6.

This chain joins TRBV6-6 and TRBJ2-7; 7 bases match TRBD2. Germline V gene data show CDR1 as MNHNY and CDR2 as SVGAGI (reference sequence). CDR3 length: 15 residues. The J segment lost 1 base and the V segment lost 0 bases, leaving 3 bases of the junction unmatched. This chain's CDR3 is CASSYSRRESYEQYF. DNA of the CDR3: TGTGCCAGCAGTTACTCGAGGCGGGAGTCCTACGAGCAGTACTTC.

The rearrangement joins TRBV5-1 to TRBJ2-1; 8 nucleotides line up with TRBD2. In germline, CDR1 is SGHRS, CDR2 YFSETQ. V shed 0 bases, J shed 7 bases, and the junction held 6 bases outside the gene matches. The CDR3 is made up of 15 amino acids. This CDR3 is CASSLVASGQNEQFF. In nucleotides, the CDR3 is TGCGCCAGCAGCTTGGTGGCTAGCGGGCAGAATGAGCAGTTCTTC.

This clone is a singleton in its sample. This chain connects TRBV15 to TRBJ2-2, with TRBD1 identical over 9 bases. J lost 4 bases, V lost 0 bases, and 9 bases had no gene match. Germline V gene data show CDR1 as LNHNV and CDR2 as YYDKDF (reference sequence). The CDR3 sequence is 18 residues long. The CDR3 loop is CATSRDLVGTGPTGELFF. CDR3 bases: TGTGCCACCAGCAGAGATTTGGTAGGGACAGGGCCCACCGGGGAGCTGTTTTTT.

The V call is TRBV6-1, the J call TRBJ2-7; 11 bases fit TRBD2. This CDR3 region has 15 residues. With 5 bases clipped from V and 1 base from J, the junction kept 4 bases outside the gene matches. Germline CDR1 reads MNHNS; CDR2 reads SASEGT. CDR3 bases: TGTGCCAGCAGTACCTTAGCGGGAGGGTCCTACGAGCAGTACTTC. Its protein product is CASSTLAGGSYEQYF.

V usage is TRBV7-2 and J usage is TRBJ2-7; 10 nucleotides match TRBD2. The V and J ends lost 5 bases and 0 bases, in that order; junction bases with no gene match: 7. The CDR3 sequence is 16 residues long. Germline V gene data show CDR1 as SGHTA and CDR2 as FQGNSA. Written as DNA, the CDR3 is TGTGCCAGCAGCCGTAGAGCGGGAGGGAGCTCCTACGAGCAGTACTTC. Translating it yields CASSRRAGGSSYEQYF.

The chain uses TRBV6-6 and TRBJ2-7, with D maybe TRBD1 (5 bases). V lost 6 bases and J lost 3, with 18 bases in between. The CDR3 spans 15 residues. Germline V gene sequence: CDR1 MNHNY, CDR2 SVGAGI (reference sequence). Here the CDR3 reads CASSLGHQRGYEQYF. The CDR3 DNA sequence: TGTGCCAGCAGCCTAGGACACCAAAGAGGCTACGAGCAGTACTTC.